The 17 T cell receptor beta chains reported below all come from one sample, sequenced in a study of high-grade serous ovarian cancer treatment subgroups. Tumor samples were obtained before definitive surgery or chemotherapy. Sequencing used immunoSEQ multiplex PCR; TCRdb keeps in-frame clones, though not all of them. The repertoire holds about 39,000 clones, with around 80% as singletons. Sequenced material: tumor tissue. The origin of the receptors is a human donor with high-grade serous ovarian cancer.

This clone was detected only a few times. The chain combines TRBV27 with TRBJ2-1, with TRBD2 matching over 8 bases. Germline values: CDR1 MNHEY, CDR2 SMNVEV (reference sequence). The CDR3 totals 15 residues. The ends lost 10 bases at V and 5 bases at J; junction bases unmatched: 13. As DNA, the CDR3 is TGTGCCACCAGACCCTGGACTAGCAGGGACAATGAGCAGTTCTTC. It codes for CATRPWTSRDNEQFF.

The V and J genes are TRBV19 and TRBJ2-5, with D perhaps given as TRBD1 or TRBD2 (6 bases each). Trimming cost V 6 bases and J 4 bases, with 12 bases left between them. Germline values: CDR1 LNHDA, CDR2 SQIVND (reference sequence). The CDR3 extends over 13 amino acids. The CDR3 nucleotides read TGTGCCAGTAGCAACGGGGGCGGAGAGACCCAGTACTTC. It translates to CASSNGGGETQYF. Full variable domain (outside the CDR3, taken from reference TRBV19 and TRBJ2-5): DGGITQSPKYLFRKEGQNVTLSCEQNLNHDAMYWYRQDPGQGLRLIYYSQIVNDFQKGDIAEGYSVSREKKESFPLTVTSAQKNPTAFYLCASSNGGGETQYFGPGTRLLVL.

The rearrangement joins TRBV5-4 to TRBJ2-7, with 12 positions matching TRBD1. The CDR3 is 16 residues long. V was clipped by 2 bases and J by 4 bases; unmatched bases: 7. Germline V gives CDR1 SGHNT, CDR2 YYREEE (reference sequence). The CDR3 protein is CASSFSGQGAPYEQYF. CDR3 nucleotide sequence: TGTGCCAGCAGCTTTTCGGGACAGGGGGCGCCGTACGAGCAGTACTTC.

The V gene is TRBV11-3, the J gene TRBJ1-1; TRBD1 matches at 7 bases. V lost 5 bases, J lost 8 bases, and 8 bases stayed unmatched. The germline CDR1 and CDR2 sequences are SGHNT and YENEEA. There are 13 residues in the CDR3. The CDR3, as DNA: TGTGCCAGCAGCAGCGATCAGGGGGGGGAAGCTTTCTTT. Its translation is CASSSDQGGEAFF.

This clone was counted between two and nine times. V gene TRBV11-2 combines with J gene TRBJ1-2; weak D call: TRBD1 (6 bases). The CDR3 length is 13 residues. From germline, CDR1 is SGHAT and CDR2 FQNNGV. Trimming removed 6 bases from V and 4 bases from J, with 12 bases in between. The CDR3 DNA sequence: TGTGCCAGCAGTCCCGACAGGACCTATGGCTACACCTTC. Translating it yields CASSPDRTYGYTF.

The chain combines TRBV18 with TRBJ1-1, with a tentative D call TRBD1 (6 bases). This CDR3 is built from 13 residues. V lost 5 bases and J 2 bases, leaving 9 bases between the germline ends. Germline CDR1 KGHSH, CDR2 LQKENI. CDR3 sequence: CASSEDSNTEAFF. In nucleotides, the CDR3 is TGTGCCAGCTCAGAGGACAGCAACACTGAAGCTTTCTTT. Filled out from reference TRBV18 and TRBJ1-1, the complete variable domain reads NAGVMQNPRHLVRRRGQEARLRCSPMKGHSHVYWYRQLPEEGLKFMVYLQKENIIDESGMPKERFSAEFPKEGPSILRIQQVVRGDSAAYFCASSEDSNTEAFFGQGTRLTVV.

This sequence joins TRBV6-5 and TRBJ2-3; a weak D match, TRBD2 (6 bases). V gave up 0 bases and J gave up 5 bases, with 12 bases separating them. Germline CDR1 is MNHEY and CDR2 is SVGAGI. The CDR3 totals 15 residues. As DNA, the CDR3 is TGTGCCAGCAGTTACTCTCGCGGGGTGGGAGATACGCAGTATTTT. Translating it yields CASSYSRGVGDTQYF.

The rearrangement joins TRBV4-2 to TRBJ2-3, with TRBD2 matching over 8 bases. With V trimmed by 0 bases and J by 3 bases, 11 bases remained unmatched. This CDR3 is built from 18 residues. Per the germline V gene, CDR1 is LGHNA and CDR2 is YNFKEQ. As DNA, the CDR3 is TGTGCCAGCAGCCAAGAGGGGGGTGGCGGGAGGCGGACAGATACGCAGTATTTT. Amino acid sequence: CASSQEGGGGRRTDTQYF.

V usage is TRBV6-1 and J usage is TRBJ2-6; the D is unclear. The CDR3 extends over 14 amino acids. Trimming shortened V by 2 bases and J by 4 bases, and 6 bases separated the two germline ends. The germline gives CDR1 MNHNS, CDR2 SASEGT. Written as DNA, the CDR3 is TGTGCCAGCAGTGAATCTTCGGGGGCCAACGTCCTGACTTTC. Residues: CASSESSGANVLTF.

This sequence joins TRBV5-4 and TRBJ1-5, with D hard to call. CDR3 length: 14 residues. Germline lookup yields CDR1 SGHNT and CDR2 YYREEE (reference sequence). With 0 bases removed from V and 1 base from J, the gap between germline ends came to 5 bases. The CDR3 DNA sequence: TGTGCCAGCAGCTTGGCGGGGAGCAATCAGCCCCAGCATTTT. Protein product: CASSLAGSNQPQHF.

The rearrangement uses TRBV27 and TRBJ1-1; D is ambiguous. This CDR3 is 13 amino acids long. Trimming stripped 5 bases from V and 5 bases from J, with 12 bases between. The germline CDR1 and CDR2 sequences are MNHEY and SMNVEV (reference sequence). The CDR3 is CASSDTEFTEAFF. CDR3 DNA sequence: TGTGCCAGCAGTGACACCGAATTTACTGAAGCTTTCTTT.

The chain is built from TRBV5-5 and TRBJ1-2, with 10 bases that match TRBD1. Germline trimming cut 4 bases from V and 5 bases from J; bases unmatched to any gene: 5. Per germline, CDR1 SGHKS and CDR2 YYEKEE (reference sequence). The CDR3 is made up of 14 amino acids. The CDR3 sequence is CASSAGTGAYGYTF. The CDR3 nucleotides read TGTGCCAGCAGCGCCGGGACAGGGGCTTATGGCTACACCTTC.

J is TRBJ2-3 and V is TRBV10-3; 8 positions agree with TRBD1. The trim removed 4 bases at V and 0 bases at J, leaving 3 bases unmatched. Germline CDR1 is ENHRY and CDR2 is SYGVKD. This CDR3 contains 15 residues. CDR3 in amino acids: CAISGGQASTDTQYF. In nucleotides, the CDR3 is TGTGCCATCAGTGGGGGACAGGCTAGCACAGATACGCAGTATTTT.

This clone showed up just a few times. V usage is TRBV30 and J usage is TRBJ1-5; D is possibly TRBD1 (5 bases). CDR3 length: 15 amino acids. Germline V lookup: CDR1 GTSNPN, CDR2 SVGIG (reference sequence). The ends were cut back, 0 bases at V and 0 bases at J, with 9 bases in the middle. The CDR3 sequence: CAWSVGTYSNQPQHF. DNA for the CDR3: TGTGCCTGGAGTGTAGGGACCTATAGCAATCAGCCCCAGCATTTT. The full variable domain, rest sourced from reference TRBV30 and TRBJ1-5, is SQTIHQWPATLVQPVGSPLSLECTVEGTSNPNLYWYRQAAGRGLQLLFYSVGIGQISSEVPQNLSASRPQDRQFILSSKKLLLSDSGFYLCAWSVGTYSNQPQHFGDGTRLSIL.

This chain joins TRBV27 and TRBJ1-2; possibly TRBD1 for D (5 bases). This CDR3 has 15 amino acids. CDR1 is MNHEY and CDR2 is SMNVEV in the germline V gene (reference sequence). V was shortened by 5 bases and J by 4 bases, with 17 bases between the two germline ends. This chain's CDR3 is CASSPPGTGGYGYTF. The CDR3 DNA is TGTGCCAGCAGTCCCCCAGGGACCGGGGGCTATGGCTACACCTTC.

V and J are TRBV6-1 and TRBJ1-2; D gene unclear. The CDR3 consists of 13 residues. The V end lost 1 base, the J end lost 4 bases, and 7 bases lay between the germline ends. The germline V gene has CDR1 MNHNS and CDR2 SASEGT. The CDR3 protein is CASSEGMRYGYTF. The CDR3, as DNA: TGTGCCAGCAGTGAAGGGATGCGCTATGGCTACACCTTC.

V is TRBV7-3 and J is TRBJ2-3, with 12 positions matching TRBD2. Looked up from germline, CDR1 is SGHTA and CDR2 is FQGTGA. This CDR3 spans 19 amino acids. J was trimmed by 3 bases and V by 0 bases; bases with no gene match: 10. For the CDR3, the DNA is TGTGCCAGCAGCTTAACGGCTAGCGGGAGGGCCTTTGGGACAGATACGCAGTATTTT. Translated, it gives CASSLTASGRAFGTDTQYF.